The 19 T cell receptor beta chains reported below all come from one sample, sequenced in a study of cytomegalovirus exposure and HLA in healthy donors (dated by TCRdb to between 2016 and 2019). The library was prepared using the immunoSEQ multiplex PCR assay. The multiplex PCR relied on a mix of 60 forward primers for TCR Vbeta segments and 13 reverse primers for TCR Jbeta segments. The clones in this table, taken by TCRdb from immuneACCESS, are in-frame only. Not every clone is retained; where verified, under half of the shortfall comes from an unresolved V gene, and the cause of the rest is unknown. The table for this sample lists 40,000 to 50,000 clones. The top ten clones comprise 1% to 1.5% of the sample. The source material was PBMCs. These receptors all come from a man between 25 and 39 years old in good health and CMV-seronegative.

The rearrangement uses TRBV29-1 and TRBJ2-7, with 7 bases lining up with TRBD2. Germline V lookup: CDR1 SQVTM, CDR2 ANQGSEA. The trim removed 5 bases at V and 3 bases at J, leaving 10 bases unmatched. This CDR3 is built from 14 residues. For the CDR3, the DNA is TGCAGCGTTTCGATCAGACTAGCAGACTACGAGCAGTACTTC. Its translation is CSVSIRLADYEQYF.

This chain joins TRBV12-2 and TRBJ2-3; the table names TRBD1, a call not compared with the DNA. TRBV12-2 constitutes a pseudogene. This CDR3 comprises 13 residues. The CDR3 loop reads CASSQCGTDTQYF. The CDR3 DNA reads as TGTGCAAGTTCACAGTGCGGCACAGATACGCAGTATTTT.

This chain joins TRBV5-6 and TRBJ2-2; tentatively, D is TRBD1 (5 bases). The CDR3 runs to 13 residues. The germline V and J ends were trimmed by 4 bases and 2 bases, with 6 bases remaining between them. Germline V gene data show CDR1 as SGHDT and CDR2 as YYEEEE. CDR3 nucleotides: TGTGCCAGCAGCACAGGAAACACCGGGGAGCTGTTTTTT. The encoded protein is CASSTGNTGELFF.

The genes are TRBV6-1 and TRBJ2-7; D gene ambiguous. CDR1 is MNHNS, CDR2 SASEGT, per germline. Trimming removed 3 bases from V and 0 bases from J, with 3 bases in between. The CDR3 length is 12 residues. CDR3 protein: CASSDSSYEQYF. The CDR3 DNA reads as TGTGCCAGCAGTGATAGCTCCTACGAGCAGTACTTC.

The chain recombines TRBV7-2 with TRBJ1-5; perhaps TRBD1 as D (5 bases). Germline V gives CDR1 SGHTA, CDR2 FQGNSA. This CDR3 is 14 amino acids long. V lost 8 bases, J lost 1 base, and 12 bases lay in between. The CDR3 is CASGAGHSNQPQHF. DNA for the CDR3: TGTGCCAGCGGGGCAGGGCACAGCAATCAGCCCCAGCATTTT.

The V call is TRBV27, the J call TRBJ2-1, with D perhaps TRBD1 (5 bases). V lost 6 bases, J lost 8 bases, and 11 bases lay in between. This CDR3 has 12 amino acids. CDR1 and CDR2 (germline): MNHEY, SMNVEV (reference sequence). The DNA for the CDR3 is TGTGCCAGCAGCAAAGGGGCACATGAGCAGTTCTTC. This codes for CASSKGAHEQFF.

The rearrangement links TRBV6-5 to TRBJ2-7; tentative D call: TRBD2 (6 bases). The germline gives CDR1 MNHEY, CDR2 SVGAGI. This CDR3 comprises 15 residues. Trimming took off 5 bases at V and 2 bases at J, with 16 bases between the two ends. The CDR3 nucleotides are TGTGCCAGCAGTCCTGGGATCGGGGGAACCTACGAGCAGTACTTC. Protein sequence: CASSPGIGGTYEQYF.

The J gene is TRBJ2-7, the V gene TRBV7-8, with 7 bases lining up with TRBD1. This CDR3 is built from 15 residues. Germline V gene data show CDR1 as SGHVS and CDR2 as FQNEAQ. Losses at the gene ends were 7 bases for V and 0 bases for J; bases not matched to a gene: 9. CDR3 protein: CASTSRRDSSYEQYF. DNA for the CDR3: TGTGCCAGCACCTCCCGACGGGACAGCTCCTACGAGCAGTACTTC.

The rearrangement uses TRBV4-2 and TRBJ1-2; D might be TRBD1 (6 bases). This CDR3 is 17 amino acids long. Germline V gene sequence: CDR1 LGHNA, CDR2 YNFKEQ. Trimming left V 1 base short and J 2 bases short, with 17 bases between. The chain's CDR3 is CASSQAPGRTDNYGYTF. The DNA of the CDR3 is TGTGCCAGCAGCCAAGCACCCGGTAGGACAGACAACTATGGCTACACCTTC.

The V gene is TRBV7-9, the J gene TRBJ2-1, with D perhaps matching TRBD2 (6 bases). The CDR3 is 16 residues long. Trimming took off 3 bases at V and 3 bases at J, with 15 bases between the two ends. The germline gives CDR1 SEHNR, CDR2 FQNEAQ (reference sequence). The CDR3 DNA sequence: TGTGCCAGCAGCTTGGATACTAGCCCCATCTACAATGAGCAGTTCTTC. Encoded protein: CASSLDTSPIYNEQFF.

The rearrangement uses TRBV30 and TRBJ2-7, with D hard to call. Germline CDR1 GTSNPN, CDR2 SVGIG (reference sequence). This CDR3 region has 13 residues. V was shortened by 7 bases and J by 0 bases, with 13 bases between the two germline ends. CDR3 region: CAFNLKNSYEQYF. For the CDR3, the DNA is TGTGCCTTCAATCTAAAAAACTCCTACGAGCAGTACTTC.

The rearrangement joins TRBV4-2 to TRBJ1-4; D call uncertain. Between the trimmed V and J ends, which lost 3 bases and 4 bases, there was a span of 9 bases. The length of the CDR3 is 14 residues. Germline V gene data show CDR1 as LGHNA and CDR2 as YNFKEQ. The CDR3 DNA is TGTGCCAGCAGCCAGCAAGGGAGTAATGAAAAACTGTTTTTT. The encoded protein is CASSQQGSNEKLFF.

The genes are TRBV19 and TRBJ2-5, with a possible D match to TRBD2 (6 bases). The CDR3 length is 14 residues. Germline lookup yields CDR1 LNHDA and CDR2 SQIVND (reference sequence). Trimming cost V 8 bases and J 6 bases, with 19 bases left between them. The CDR3 spells CASSPASAGKTQYF. In DNA form, the CDR3 reads TGTGCCAGTTCTCCTGCGTCGGCGGGGAAGACCCAGTACTTC. The full variable domain, rest sourced from reference TRBV19 and TRBJ2-5, is DGGITQSPKYLFRKEGQNVTLSCEQNLNHDAMYWYRQDPGQGLRLIYYSQIVNDFQKGDIAEGYSVSREKKESFPLTVTSAQKNPTAFYLCASSPASAGKTQYFGPGTRLLVL.

The J gene is TRBJ2-3, the V gene TRBV5-4, with TRBD1 matching 11 bases. The V gene's germline CDR1 is SGHNT and CDR2 YYREEE (reference sequence). With 4 bases clipped from V and 3 bases from J, the junction kept 7 bases outside the gene matches. The CDR3 is 16 residues long. The CDR3 loop is CASSLGGTGGTDTQYF. Here the CDR3 DNA reads TGTGCCAGCAGCCTTGGTGGGACAGGGGGTACAGATACGCAGTATTTT.

With regard to this clone: This CDR3 is missing its conserved last phenylalanine or tryptophan, likely due to a read error. The DNA is left out, because the CDR3 cannot be placed on it with certainty; the CDR3 is given as TCRdb lists it. The rearrangement uses TRBV20-1 and TRBJ2-7; the table calls TRBD1, which could not be checked here. Germline V gene data show CDR1 as DFQATT and CDR2 as SNEGSKA (reference sequence). The CDR3 sequence runs 10 residues, both termini included. The CDR3 region is CSARQAPGDI.

The gene calls are TRBV2 and TRBJ2-7, with no clear D. CDR3 length equals 14 residues. The V end was cut by 7 bases, the J end by 5 bases, with 18 bases between. Germline V gene data show CDR1 as SNHLY and CDR2 as FYNNEI. The CDR3 sequence is CASKVQDWPDEQYF. In DNA, the CDR3 is TGTGCCAGCAAAGTCCAAGACTGGCCGGACGAGCAGTACTTC.

This sequence joins TRBV6-1 and TRBJ1-1; 11 nucleotides match TRBD1. CDR1 is MNHNS, CDR2 SASEGT, per germline. This CDR3 has 17 amino acids. Trimming at V came to 3 bases and at J to 4 bases, leaving 10 bases not matched to a gene. The CDR3 sequence: CASSDGQGAGSSTEAFF. CDR3 coding DNA: TGTGCCAGCAGTGACGGACAGGGGGCTGGTTCGAGCACTGAAGCTTTCTTT.

This chain uses TRBV1 with TRBJ2-1; the table names TRBD2, a call not compared with the DNA. TRBV1 is listed as a pseudogene. This CDR3 is built from 15 residues. The CDR3, as DNA: TGCACCAGCAGTCAACTAGCGAGTCCCTACAATGAGCAGTTCTTC. Protein: CTSSQLASPYNEQFF.

Written as DNA, the CDR3 is TGTGCCAGCAGCTTTACACCCTCCTACGAGCAGTACTTC. Its protein product is CASSFTPSYEQYF. This chain links TRBV5-6 with TRBJ2-7, with D hard to call. V was trimmed by 2 bases and J by 0 bases, leaving 6 bases between them. This CDR3 is 13 amino acids long. CDR1 SGHDT and CDR2 YYEEEE come from the germline V gene.